This T cell receptor (beta chain) was found in a study of T cell repertoires in cytomegalovirus infection. On the study more broadly: It was the public TCR beta signatures that indicated both CMV infection and matching HLA type. General study points: Pooled public TCR beta family frequency picked out CMV carriers with the relevant HLA.

This clonotype was seen a handful of times. What it recognizes is unknown. MiXCR, applied by TCRdb to the reads, yields one record per CDR3 protein. The table lists approximately 700,000 distinct CDR3 sequences, 35% of them singletons, with around 3% in the top ten. CDR3 length: 15 amino acids. The trim removed 6 bases at V and 2 bases at J, leaving 5 bases unmatched. Per germline, CDR1 MNHNS and CDR2 SASEGT. This receptor was obtained from a human donor in good health (CMV status not recorded). Some clones in this sample may be carry-over from other donors' samples. Sequenced sample: PBMCs. The chain employs TRBV6-1 and TRBJ1-5, with TRBD1 matching over 9 bases. In nucleotides, the CDR3 is TGTGCCAGCAGGGCCGGGACAGGGCGCAATCAGCCCCAGCATTTT. Translated, it gives CASRAGTGRNQPQHF.